The 6 T cell receptor beta chains below were found in one sample sequenced in a study of regulatory T cells in long-lasting Graves disease. This sample's time point: newly diagnosed GD, antithyroid drugs for less than 3 months. Isolated PBMC RNA provided the starting material for the TCR library. The TCR beta library used iRepertoire HTBI primers with Arm-PCR amplification of CDR3. Each CDR3 protein gets one entry after TCRdb re-called the multiplex PCR reads with MiXCR. In the table there are roughly 500,000 distinct CDR3 sequences, roughly 15% of which are singletons. These data were also filed under a second study, of T cells in Graves' hyperthyroidism and ophthalmopathy.

Source: peripheral blood mononuclear cells (PBMCs), taken at new diagnosis, from a patient treated with antithyroid drugs. These receptors were obtained from a woman in her fifties or sixties with Graves disease.

Ten or more counts support this clonotype. The genes are TRBV30 and TRBJ2-1, with TRBD1 identical over 7 bases. The CDR3 covers 12 residues. Losses at the gene ends were 0 bases for V and 11 bases for J; bases not matched to a gene: 4. Germline V CDR1 and CDR2: GTSNPN, SVGIG (reference sequence). In DNA, the CDR3 is TGTGCCTGGAGTGTAAGGGGGCTTAAGCAGTTCTTC. This sequence encodes CAWSVRGLKQFF.

This clonotype occurred a few times. This chain links TRBV5-1 with TRBJ1-1, with D possibly being TRBD1 (5 bases). Trimming stripped 3 bases from V and 4 bases from J, with 19 bases between. Per the germline V gene, CDR1 is SGHRS and CDR2 is YFSETQ. CDR3 length: 16 amino acids. CDR3 nucleotides: TGCGCCAGCAGCTCGCCTGCCGGCCAGGGCGGCACTGAAGCTTTCTTT. This encodes CASSSPAGQGGTEAFF.

This clonotype was counted between two and nine times. This chain joins TRBV4-1 and TRBJ2-7; no clear D gene. The V end lost 2 bases, the J end lost 4 bases, and 6 bases lay between the germline ends. CDR3 size: 12 residues. Germline CDR1 MGHRA, CDR2 YSYEKL. The CDR3 is CASSQTKYEQYF. In DNA form, the CDR3 reads TGCGCCAGCAGCCAAACGAAGTACGAGCAGTACTTC.

The chain has TRBV18 and TRBJ1-4, with 9 bases identical to TRBD1. The CDR3 contains 14 residues. Germline V CDR1 and CDR2: KGHSH, LQKENI. V lost 3 bases to trimming and J lost 6 bases; unmatched junction nucleotides: 2. As DNA, the CDR3 is TGTGCCAGCTCACCCCGGGACAGGGATGAAAAACTGTTTTTT. Translated: CASSPRDRDEKLFF.

This clonotype was seen a handful of times. Since a much larger clone is just one base distant, this may be a read error. The chain's CDR3 is CAWTGDTDTQYF. DNA for the CDR3: TGTGCCTGGACAGGGGACACAGATACGCAGTATTTT. The genes are TRBV30 and TRBJ2-3, with a weak D call TRBD1 (6 bases). Per the germline V gene, CDR1 is GTSNPN and CDR2 is SVGIG (reference sequence). Deletions cut 4 bases from V and 2 bases from J, with 7 bases between. The CDR3 runs 12 residues.

This clonotype has a count of ten or more. V and J are TRBV28 and TRBJ2-1; TRBD2 matches 8 bases. Germline CDR1 MDHEN, CDR2 SYDVKM. This CDR3 is built from 14 residues. V lost 8 bases, J lost 6 bases, and 9 bases stayed unmatched. The CDR3 region is CASREREHFNEQFF. CDR3 in DNA: TGTGCCAGCCGGGAGCGGGAGCATTTCAATGAGCAGTTCTTC.